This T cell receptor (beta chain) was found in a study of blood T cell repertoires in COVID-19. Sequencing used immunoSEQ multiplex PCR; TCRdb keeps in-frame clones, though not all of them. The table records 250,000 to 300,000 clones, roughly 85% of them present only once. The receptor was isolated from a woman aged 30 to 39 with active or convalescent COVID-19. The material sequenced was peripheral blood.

The CDR3 coding sequence is TGTGCCAGCAGCGCCCACCTAGCGGGGGGACCGGATACGCAGTATTTT. It encodes CASSAHLAGGPDTQYF. This sequence joins TRBV9 and TRBJ2-3; 11 bases map to TRBD2. The CDR3 length is 16 residues. The V gene's germline CDR1 is SGDLS and CDR2 YYNGEE. V trimming: 3 bases; J trimming: 6 bases; junction bases outside the gene matches: 9.